One sample yielded the 17 T cell receptor beta chains listed below, sequenced in a study of cytomegalovirus exposure and HLA in healthy donors. Primers included in the PCR were 60 Vbeta and 13 Jbeta primers. Here immunoSEQ multiplex PCR was the method, and the copy in TCRdb shows in-frame clones only, minus some. The sample includes just over 150,000 clones, around 84% seen only once; the top ten take 1.5% to 2.5%. The sample comprised PBMCs. The receptors derive from a man between 18 and 29 years old in good health and CMV-seronegative.

This clone appeared a single time. V gene TRBV7-9 combines with J gene TRBJ2-5; 7 nucleotides line up with TRBD2. The germline V gene encodes CDR1 SEHNR and CDR2 FQNEAQ (reference sequence). The trim removed 1 base at V and 4 bases at J, leaving 6 bases unmatched. The length of the CDR3 is 15 residues. The CDR3: CASSLVRLAGETQYF. The CDR3 bases are TGTGCCAGCAGCTTAGTGCGGTTAGCGGGAGAGACCCAGTACTTC.

The V and J genes are TRBV29-1 and TRBJ2-1, with 7 bases that match TRBD2. Germline CDR1 reads SQVTM; CDR2 reads ANQGSEA. The V segment lost 8 bases and the J segment 3 bases; nucleotides outside the gene matches: 7. The CDR3 sequence is 13 residues long. The CDR3 is CSTSGDLYNEQFF. The CDR3 nucleotides are TGCAGCACGAGCGGGGACCTCTACAATGAGCAGTTCTTC.

The chain is built from TRBV6-5 and TRBJ2-1; possible D gene TRBD1, 6 bases. The CDR3 consists of 11 residues. Per germline, CDR1 MNHEY and CDR2 SVGAGI. Trimming stripped 8 bases from V and 5 bases from J, with 7 bases between. Written as DNA, the CDR3 is TGTGCCAGCGGGGGCAACAATGAGCAGTTCTTC. It encodes CASGGNNEQFF.

The chain has TRBV9 and TRBJ2-2; possibly TRBD2 for D (5 bases). CDR3 length equals 13 residues. Germline lookup yields CDR1 SGDLS and CDR2 YYNGEE. V was cut by 7 bases and J by 3 bases, with 10 bases left in between. The DNA of the CDR3 is TGTGCCAGCTCAACGCGGGACACCGGGGAGCTGTTTTTT. Protein product: CASSTRDTGELFF.

The rearrangement uses TRBV19 and TRBJ1-1; D ambiguous. This CDR3 has 12 residues. Deletions cut 4 bases from V and 2 bases from J, with 5 bases between. The germline gives CDR1 LNHDA, CDR2 SQIVND (reference sequence). The CDR3 DNA is TGTGCCAGTAGTAAACTCAACACTGAAGCTTTCTTT. Amino acids: CASSKLNTEAFF. The full variable domain, with the rest looked up from reference TRBV19 and TRBJ1-1, is DGGITQSPKYLFRKEGQNVTLSCEQNLNHDAMYWYRQDPGQGLRLIYYSQIVNDFQKGDIAEGYSVSREKKESFPLTVTSAQKNPTAFYLCASSKLNTEAFFGQGTRLTVV.

This chain joins TRBV7-2 and TRBJ2-3; perhaps TRBD1 as D (5 bases). The V end lost 0 bases, the J end lost 6 bases, and 10 bases lay between the germline ends. Germline CDR1 reads SGHTA; CDR2 reads FQGNSA. The CDR3 is 14 residues long. CDR3: CASSLAGPGDTQYF. CDR3 bases: TGTGCCAGCAGCTTAGCGGGGCCTGGGGATACGCAGTATTTT. Using reference TRBV7-2 and TRBJ2-3 for the parts outside the CDR3, the full variable domain is GAGVSQSPSNKVTEKGKDVELRCDPISGHTALYWYRQSLGQGLEFLIYFQGNSAPDKSGLPSDRFSAERTGGSVSTLTIQRTQQEDSAVYLCASSLAGPGDTQYFGPGTRLTVL.

The V gene is TRBV6-5, the J gene TRBJ2-7; D not certain. The V gene's germline CDR1 is MNHEY and CDR2 SVGAGI. The V end was cut by 6 bases, the J end by 4 bases, with 7 bases between. The CDR3 length is 11 residues. CDR3: CASSQHYEQYF. The CDR3 region has the DNA TGTGCCAGCAGCCAACATTACGAGCAGTACTTC.

The chain couples TRBV19 to TRBJ1-1; 7 bases line up with TRBD1. V shed 5 bases, J shed 3 bases, and the junction held 6 bases outside the gene matches. Germline-derived CDR1 and CDR2 are LNHDA and SQIVND (reference sequence). The CDR3 is 14 amino acids. The CDR3 DNA reads TGTGCCAGTAGTCAGTACAGGGGACACACTGAAGCTTTCTTT. It yields the protein CASSQYRGHTEAFF.

This clone was seen just once. This sequence joins TRBV4-1 and TRBJ1-5; D ambiguous. Germline CDR1 and CDR2: MGHRA and YSYEKL. There are 15 residues in the CDR3. The germline V and J ends were trimmed by 0 bases and 9 bases, with 15 bases remaining between them. The CDR3, as DNA: TGCGCCAGCAGCCAAGATCCCCAGGCGGAGGGGCCCCAGCATTTT. Its translation: CASSQDPQAEGPQHF.

The chain uses TRBV27 and TRBJ2-7, with a weak D call TRBD2 (5 bases). The CDR3 is made up of 14 amino acids. Germline-derived CDR1 and CDR2 are MNHEY and SMNVEV (reference sequence). Deletions cut 5 bases from V and 2 bases from J, with 13 bases between. In nucleotides, the CDR3 is TGTGCCAGCAGTCTCGGGGAGCTTACCTACGAGCAGTACTTC. Translating gives CASSLGELTYEQYF.

This clone was observed a few times. One end of the junction is discordant with germline, which a read error may explain. The chain is built from TRBV29-1 and TRBJ1-2; D unclear. Germline V lookup: CDR1 SQVTM, CDR2 ANQGSEA. The CDR3 spans 8 residues. CDR3 bases: TGCAGCGTTGAAGCGGGAGGCTTC. The encoded protein is CSVEAGGF.

V usage is TRBV9 and J usage is TRBJ2-1; 10 bases map to TRBD2. The germline CDR1 and CDR2 sequences are SGDLS and YYNGEE. The V gene end was trimmed by 4 bases and the J gene end by 10 bases; junction bases not matched to a gene: 14. CDR3 length equals 16 residues. The CDR3 reads CASSRLGLAGDEEQFF. DNA of the CDR3: TGTGCCAGCAGCCGATTGGGGCTAGCGGGAGATGAGGAGCAGTTCTTC.

This clone was picked up a small number of times. The chain joins TRBV9 to TRBJ2-7; 9 positions agree with TRBD1. The CDR3 totals 16 residues. Trimming at V came to 3 bases and at J to 2 bases, leaving 9 bases not matched to a gene. Germline V gene sequence: CDR1 SGDLS, CDR2 YYNGEE. CDR3: CASSASGQGTPYEQYF. The CDR3 DNA is TGTGCCAGCAGCGCCTCCGGACAGGGGACTCCCTACGAGCAGTACTTC.

The rearrangement joins TRBV15 to TRBJ2-1, with 13 bases fitting TRBD2. J gave up 7 bases and V 5 bases, and 5 bases lay outside the gene matches. This CDR3 comprises 15 residues. In germline, CDR1 is LNHNV, CDR2 YYDKDF (reference sequence). This CDR3 reads CATSPGLAGVNEQFF. In nucleotides, the CDR3 is TGTGCCACCAGCCCAGGACTAGCGGGAGTTAATGAGCAGTTCTTC.

This clone occurred a few times. The chain couples TRBV19 to TRBJ1-6, with 11 bases identical to TRBD1. CDR1 and CDR2 (germline): LNHDA, SQIVND (reference sequence). V gave up 6 bases and J gave up 9 bases; unmatched junction bases: 4. This CDR3 comprises 14 residues. The CDR3 DNA follows: TGTGCCAGTAGAACCGGGACAGGGGGTTCACCCCTCCACTTT. It encodes CASRTGTGGSPLHF.

This clone was detected only a few times. This chain uses TRBV6-5 with TRBJ2-2; 7 positions agree with TRBD2. Unmatched junction bases numbered 4, after V lost 6 bases and J lost 6 bases. This CDR3 is 13 amino acids long. Germline lookup yields CDR1 MNHEY and CDR2 SVGAGI. The CDR3 sequence is CASSPAGAGELFF. The CDR3 nucleotides are TGTGCCAGCAGCCCCGCGGGGGCCGGGGAGCTGTTTTTT.

This chain connects TRBV6-6 to TRBJ1-1; a weak D match, TRBD1 (6 bases). Germline CDR1 is MNHNY and CDR2 is SVGAGI (reference sequence). Trimming took off 5 bases at V and 8 bases at J, with 9 bases between the two ends. The CDR3 consists of 11 residues. CDR3 amino acids: CASSTGTEAFF. As DNA, the CDR3 is TGTGCCAGCAGTACGGGGACAGAAGCTTTCTTT.